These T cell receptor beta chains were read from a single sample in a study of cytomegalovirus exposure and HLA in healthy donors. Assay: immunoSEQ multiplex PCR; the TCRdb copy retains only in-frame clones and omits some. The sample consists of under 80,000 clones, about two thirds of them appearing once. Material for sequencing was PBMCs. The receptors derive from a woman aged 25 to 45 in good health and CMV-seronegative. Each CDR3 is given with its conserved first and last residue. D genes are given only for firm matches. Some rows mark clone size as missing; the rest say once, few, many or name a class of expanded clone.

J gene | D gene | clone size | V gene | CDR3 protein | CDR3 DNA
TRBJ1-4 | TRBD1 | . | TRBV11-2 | CASTAGGTGNEKLFF | TGTGCCAGCACCGCGGGTGGGACAGGGAATGAAAAACTGTTTTTT
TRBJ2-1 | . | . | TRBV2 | CASSEIETANEQFF | TGTGCCAGCAGTGAAATTGAGACAGCCAATGAGCAGTTCTTC
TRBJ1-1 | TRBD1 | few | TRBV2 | CASRDGQGWGEAFF | TGTGCCAGCAGGGACGGACAGGGTTGGGGTGAAGCTTTCTTT
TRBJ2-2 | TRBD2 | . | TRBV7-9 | CASSLGAGGPGTGELFF | TGTGCCAGCAGCTTAGGGGCGGGGGGGCCCGGAACCGGGGAGCTGTTTTTT
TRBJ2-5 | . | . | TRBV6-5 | CASSEIRGRETQYF | TGTGCCAGCAGTGAAATCAGGGGACGGGAGACCCAGTACTTC
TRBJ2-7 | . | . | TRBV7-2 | CASRDSGSNYEQYF | TGTGCCAGCAGGGATTCAGGGTCAAACTACGAGCAGTACTTC
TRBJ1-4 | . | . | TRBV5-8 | CASSPGGTAHLGLFF | TGTGCCAGCAGCCCAGGAGGGACGGCACACTTAGGGCTGTTTTTT
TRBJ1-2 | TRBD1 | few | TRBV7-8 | CASSQQGIDGYTF | TGTGCCAGCAGCCAACAGGGGATAGATGGCTACACCTTC
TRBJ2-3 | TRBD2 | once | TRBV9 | CASSVGASGGAGDTQYF | TGTGCCAGCAGCGTAGGGGCCAGCGGGGGGGCCGGAGATACGCAGTATTTT
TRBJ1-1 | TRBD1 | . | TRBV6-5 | CASSYGAGGTEAFF | TGTGCCAGCAGTTACGGGGCAGGGGGGACTGAAGCTTTCTTT
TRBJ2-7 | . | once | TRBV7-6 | CASSLAPGGPSYEQYF | TGTGCCAGCAGCTTAGCGCCCGGGGGGCCCTCCTACGAGCAGTACTTC
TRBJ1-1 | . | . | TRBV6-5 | CASSLTGSNTEAFF | TGTGCCAGCAGCCTGACAGGTTCGAACACTGAAGCTTTCTTT
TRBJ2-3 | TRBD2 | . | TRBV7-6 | CASSLTPSGGSTDTQYF | TGTGCCAGCAGCTTAACCCCTAGCGGGGGGAGCACAGATACGCAGTATTTT
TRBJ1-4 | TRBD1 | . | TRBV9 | CASSLTGDATNEKLFF | TGTGCCAGCAGCTTGACAGGGGATGCAACTAATGAAAAACTGTTTTTT
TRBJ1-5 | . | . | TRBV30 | CAWSPRVGPQHF | TGTGCCTGGAGCCCGCGGGTGGGGCCCCAGCATTTT
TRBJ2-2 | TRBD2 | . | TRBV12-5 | CASGLGRGGNTGELFF | TGTGCTAGTGGTTTGGGGCGGGGGGGTAACACCGGGGAGCTGTTTTTT
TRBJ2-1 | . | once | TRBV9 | CASSEGGESNEQFF | TGTGCCAGTAGCGAGGGGGGGGAATCCAATGAGCAGTTCTTC
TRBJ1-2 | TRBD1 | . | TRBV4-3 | CASSQAQGVNYGYTF | TGCGCCAGCAGCCAAGCACAGGGGGTAAACTATGGCTACACCTTC
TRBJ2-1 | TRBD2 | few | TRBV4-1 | CASSQVDLGLAGVNEQFF | TGCGCCAGCAGCCAAGTAGATTTAGGACTAGCGGGGGTCAATGAGCAGTTCTTC
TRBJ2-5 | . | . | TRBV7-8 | CASSAFRGQETQYF | TGTGCCAGCAGCGCATTTAGGGGACAAGAGACCCAGTACTTC
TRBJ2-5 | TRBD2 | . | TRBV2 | CASSEGTSGGPTQYF | TGTGCCAGCAGTGAAGGGACTAGCGGGGGTCCGACCCAGTACTTC
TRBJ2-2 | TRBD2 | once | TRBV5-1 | CASSMNGGGPDTGELFF | TGCGCCAGCAGCATGAACGGGGGGGGGCCGGACACCGGGGAGCTGTTTTTT
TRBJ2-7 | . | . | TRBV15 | CATSMWTAYEQYF | TGTGCCACCAGCATGTGGACAGCCTACGAGCAGTACTTC
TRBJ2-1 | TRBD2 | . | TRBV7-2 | CASSSTSGGFYNEQFF | TGTGCCAGCAGCTCTACTAGCGGGGGCTTCTACAATGAGCAGTTCTTC
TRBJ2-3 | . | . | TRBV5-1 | CASSLVGQAPDTQYF | TGCGCCAGCAGCTTAGTTGGACAAGCCCCAGATACGCAGTATTTT
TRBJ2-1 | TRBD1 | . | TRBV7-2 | CASSPGGQGDHEQFF | TGTGCCAGCAGCCCCGGCGGACAGGGGGACCATGAGCAGTTCTTC
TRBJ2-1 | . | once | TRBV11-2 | CASSLEASDYNEQFF | TGTGCCAGCAGCTTAGAAGCCAGCGACTACAATGAGCAGTTCTTC
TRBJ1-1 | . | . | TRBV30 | CACARGAPEAFF | TGTGCCTGTGCTCGGGGGGCACCTGAAGCTTTCTTT
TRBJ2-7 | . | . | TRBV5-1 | CASSLRTGGYEQYF | TGCGCCAGCAGCTTAAGGACAGGAGGGTACGAGCAGTACTTC
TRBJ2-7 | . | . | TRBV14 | CASSQVSRNYEQYF | TGTGCCAGCAGCCAAGTTTCCAGAAACTACGAGCAGTACTTC
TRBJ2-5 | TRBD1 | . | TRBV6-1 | CASSDTRTGQETQYF | TGTGCCAGCAGCGATACCCGGACAGGCCAAGAGACCCAGTACTTC
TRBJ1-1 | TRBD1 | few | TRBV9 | CASSSTGMNTEAFF | TGTGCCAGCAGCTCGACAGGGATGAACACTGAAGCTTTCTTT
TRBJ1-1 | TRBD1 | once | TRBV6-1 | CASSPRGTGGTEAFF | TGTGCCAGCAGTCCAAGGGGGACAGGGGGTACTGAAGCTTTCTTT
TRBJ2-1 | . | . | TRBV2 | CASSEPFVYEQFF | TGTGCCAGCAGCGAGCCATTTGTATATGAGCAGTTCTTC
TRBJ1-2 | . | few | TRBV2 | CASSEANYGYTF | TGTGCCAGCAGTGAGGCCAACTATGGCTACACCTTC